These 24 T cell receptor beta chains came from one sample sequenced in a study of CD8 T cells in ankylosing spondylitis. Study-wide results and caveats: One TCR beta motif, made up of eight highly homologous variants, appeared characteristic of ankylosing spondylitis blood.

Which antigens these TCRs recognize remains unknown. TCRdb re-called the 5' RACE reads through MiXCR, storing one row per CDR3 protein. The sample has 200,000 to 250,000 distinct CDR3 sequences, about 18% seen once. Sequencing was performed on blood, either unsorted or a sorted T cell fraction (not recorded which). The receptors were gathered from a male donor with ankylosing spondylitis.

The chain recombines TRBV4-2 with TRBJ2-7, with D unresolved. CDR3 length equals 17 residues. The V and J ends lost 0 bases and 2 bases respectively, with 17 bases between them. Germline V gives CDR1 LGHNA, CDR2 YNFKEQ. The CDR3 nucleotides are TGTGCCAGCAGCCAAGAAGCCCCGATCGACTGGGCCTACGAGCAGTACTTC. It is translated as CASSQEAPIDWAYEQYF.

The chain links TRBV10-2 to TRBJ2-7; TRBD2 matches at 13 bases. Germline V gene sequence: CDR1 WSHSY, CDR2 SAAADI. The ends lost 8 bases at V and 5 bases at J; junction bases unmatched: 0. This CDR3 region has 12 residues. CDR3 bases: TGCGCCAGCGGGACTAGCGGGAACGAGCAGTACTTC. Translating gives CASGTSGNEQYF.

This clonotype was seen more than once but under ten times. The chain employs TRBV5-1 and TRBJ2-7; the match to TRBD1 covers 9 bases. CDR3 length: 14 amino acids. Germline CDR1 reads SGHRS; CDR2 reads YFSETQ. The junction had 5 bases not matched to a gene; V was cut back by 4 bases and J by 3 bases. The CDR3 region is CASSTGQGLYEQYF. DNA of the CDR3: TGCGCCAGCAGCACGGGACAGGGACTCTACGAGCAGTACTTC.

The chain is built from TRBV7-9 and TRBJ2-3, with D maybe TRBD1 (5 bases). This CDR3 has 17 amino acids. Germline lookup yields CDR1 SEHNR and CDR2 FQNEAQ (reference sequence). Trimming shortened V by 4 bases and J by 6 bases, and 23 bases separated the two germline ends. CDR3 nucleotides: TGTGCCAGCAGCTCCCTACAAGGGGATACACCGAGGGATACGCAGTATTTT. Amino acids: CASSSLQGDTPRDTQYF. Combining the CDR3 with reference TRBV7-9 and TRBJ2-3 gives the whole variable domain DTGVSQNPRHKITKRGQNVTFRCDPISEHNRLYWYRQTLGQGPEFLTYFQNEAQLEKSRLLSDRFSAERPKGSFSTLEIQRTEQGDSAMYLCASSSLQGDTPRDTQYFGPGTRLTVL.

This clonotype was seen ten or more times. The chain combines TRBV4-3 with TRBJ2-2; 7 bases map to TRBD2. This CDR3 is built from 14 residues. Germline CDR1 and CDR2: LGHNA and YSLEER. Unmatched junction bases numbered 5, after V lost 0 bases and J lost 10 bases. CDR3 in amino acids: CASSQDGEGEELFF. In DNA, the CDR3 is TGCGCCAGCAGCCAAGATGGGGAGGGCGAGGAGCTGTTTTTT.

This clonotype was seen a handful of times. This chain links TRBV5-1 with TRBJ1-3; possible D gene TRBD1, 5 bases. V lost 0 bases and J 0 bases, leaving 19 bases between the germline ends. The CDR3 is 19 residues long. Germline CDR1 and CDR2: SGHRS and YFSETQ. As DNA, the CDR3 is TGCGCCAGCAGCTTGGCCCGGCCTTGGGGGGTTTTCTCTGGAAACACCATATATTTT. It specifies CASSLARPWGVFSGNTIYF.

The chain is built from TRBV4-1 and TRBJ2-5, with D maybe TRBD2 (5 bases). The germline V and J ends were trimmed by 1 base and 5 bases, with 17 bases remaining between them. This CDR3 contains 16 residues. The germline V gene encodes CDR1 MGHRA and CDR2 YSYEKL. The CDR3 protein is CASSQVVADRGETQYF. The CDR3 DNA follows: TGCGCCAGCAGCCAAGTTGTGGCAGATAGAGGGGAGACCCAGTACTTC.

This clonotype showed up just a few times. The gene calls are TRBV7-9 and TRBJ2-1; possibly TRBD2 for D (5 bases). The CDR3 has 15 residues. Looked up from germline, CDR1 is SEHNR and CDR2 is FQNEAQ (reference sequence). The V and J ends lost 5 bases and 9 bases respectively, with 20 bases between them. CDR3 sequence (DNA): TGTGCCAGCAGCCCTGGGAGTGAGGTTTCCGGTGAGCAGTTCTTC. Translation gives CASSPGSEVSGEQFF.

V gene TRBV5-5 combines with J gene TRBJ1-2; D unclear. V lost 0 bases to trimming and J lost 6 bases, with 12 bases between them. The length of the CDR3 is 14 residues. Germline CDR1 reads SGHKS; CDR2 reads YYEKEE (reference sequence). This CDR3 is CASSLEGGTHGYTF. CDR3 coding DNA: TGTGCCAGCAGCTTGGAGGGAGGCACCCATGGCTACACCTTC.

The chain recombines TRBV12-5 with TRBJ2-3; TRBD1 or TRBD2 may be the D gene (5 bases each). This CDR3 has 17 residues. V was shortened by 2 bases and J by 5 bases, with 20 bases between the two germline ends. Germline V gene data show CDR1 as LGHNT and CDR2 as FRNRAP. CDR3 sequence reads: CASGLPRGHPGGDTQYF. Here the CDR3 DNA reads TGTGCTAGTGGTTTGCCCCGAGGACACCCAGGAGGAGATACGCAGTATTTT.

The J gene is TRBJ2-2, the V gene TRBV2, with D possibly matching TRBD2 (5 bases). Germline V gives CDR1 SNHLY, CDR2 FYNNEI. The CDR3 is 13 amino acids. Trimming shortened V by 3 bases and J by 5 bases, and 7 bases separated the two germline ends. In DNA form, the CDR3 reads TGTGCCAGCAGTGAGAGGGTAACCGGGGAGCTGTTTTTT. Residues: CASSERVTGELFF. Filled out from reference TRBV2 and TRBJ2-2, the complete variable domain reads EPEVTQTPSHQVTQMGQEVILRCVPISNHLYFYWYRQILGQKVEFLVSFYNNEISEKSEIFDDQFSVERPDGSNFTLKIRSTKLEDSAMYFCASSERVTGELFFGEGSRLTVL.

This clonotype was picked up many times. J is TRBJ2-1 and V is TRBV5-1; D remains ambiguous. The germline gives CDR1 SGHRS, CDR2 YFSETQ. The CDR3 sequence is 15 residues long. Trimming cost V 4 bases and J 7 bases, with 18 bases left between them. DNA for the CDR3: TGCGCCAGCAGCCATACTATTCCCACCGTGAATGAGCAGTTCTTC. Protein product: CASSHTIPTVNEQFF.

The gene calls are TRBV4-3 and TRBJ2-5, with D hard to call. The V gene lost 0 bases and the J gene lost 3 bases, with 11 bases spanning the gap. This CDR3 region has 15 residues. The germline gives CDR1 LGHNA, CDR2 YSLEER. The DNA of the CDR3 is TGCGCCAGCAGCCAAGAGTGGGGTTCGGAAGAGACCCAGTACTTC. Translating gives CASSQEWGSEETQYF.

This clonotype was counted a few times. The chain is built from TRBV12-3 or TRBV12-4 and TRBJ2-3; 11 nucleotides agree with TRBD2. V dropped 4 bases and J dropped 3; count of bases not matched to a gene: 6. CDR3 length: 16 amino acids. Here the CDR3 reads CASSSTGLADTDTQYF. DNA of the CDR3: TGTGCCAGCAGTTCGACGGGACTAGCGGATACAGATACGCAGTATTTT.

The J gene is TRBJ2-1, the V gene TRBV2; D gene uncertain. The CDR3 consists of 14 residues. Per the germline V gene, CDR1 is SNHLY and CDR2 is FYNNEI. Trimming removed 3 bases at V and 4 bases at J, with 10 bases between. The CDR3 loop reads CASSDALVYNEQFF. In DNA form, the CDR3 reads TGTGCCAGCAGTGACGCTCTGGTATACAATGAGCAGTTCTTC.

This clonotype has just a few counts. The chain is built from TRBV29-1 and TRBJ2-1, with 10 nucleotides matching TRBD1. CDR1 SQVTM and CDR2 ANQGSEA come from the germline V gene. V shed 4 bases and J 4 bases; nucleotides not matched to a gene: 4. The CDR3 length is 14 residues. CDR3 nucleotides: TGCAGCGTTGCTGGGACAGGGGAATACAATGAGCAGTTCTTC. Protein: CSVAGTGEYNEQFF.

The chain uses TRBV19 and TRBJ1-1; no clear D gene. The CDR3 runs 14 residues. V lost 6 bases to trimming and J lost 3 bases, with 14 bases between them. In germline, CDR1 is LNHDA, CDR2 SQIVND (reference sequence). CDR3 bases: TGTGCCAGTAGAGTTGGGAGGGTGGACACTGAAGCTTTCTTT. It yields the protein CASRVGRVDTEAFF. The full variable domain, rest sourced from reference TRBV19 and TRBJ1-1, is DGGITQSPKYLFRKEGQNVTLSCEQNLNHDAMYWYRQDPGQGLRLIYYSQIVNDFQKGDIAEGYSVSREKKESFPLTVTSAQKNPTAFYLCASRVGRVDTEAFFGQGTRLTVV.

V gene TRBV3-1 combines with J gene TRBJ1-1; 12 nucleotides align to TRBD1. Germline lookup yields CDR1 LGHDT and CDR2 YNNKEL (reference sequence). CDR3 size: 13 residues. The V gene end was trimmed by 4 bases and the J gene end by 10 bases; junction bases not matched to a gene: 4. The CDR3 region is CASSPGTGGRAFF. The CDR3 DNA follows: TGTGCCAGCAGCCCTGGGACAGGGGGCCGAGCTTTCTTT. The whole variable domain, remainder taken from reference TRBV3-1 and TRBJ1-1, is DTAVSQTPKYLVTQMGNDKSIKCEQNLGHDTMYWYKQDSKKFLKIMFSYNNKELIINETVPNRFSPKSPDKAHLNLHINSLELGDSAVYFCASSPGTGGRAFFGQGTRLTVV.

Points on this clonotype: The junction and the germline gene differ at one end; a read error may be behind it. The V gene is TRBV4-1, the J gene TRBJ1-6, with 11 positions matching TRBD1. Germline V gene data show CDR1 as MGHRA and CDR2 as YSYEKL. The CDR3 has 17 residues. CDR3 protein: CPSSPGTGGFYNSPLHF. The CDR3 region has the DNA TGCCCCAGCAGCCCGGGGACAGGGGGTTTCTATAATTCACCCCTCCACTTT.

This clonotype occurred a few times. The rearrangement joins TRBV27 to TRBJ1-5; unclear D gene. Per the germline V gene, CDR1 is MNHEY and CDR2 is SMNVEV (reference sequence). This CDR3 is 14 amino acids long. Trimming removed 2 bases from V and 3 bases from J, with 8 bases in between. The CDR3 DNA is TGTGCCAGCAGTTTAGTAGGGTTCAATCAGCCCCAGCATTTT. Its translation is CASSLVGFNQPQHF.

This clonotype was observed a handful of times. The chain has TRBV12-3 or TRBV12-4 and TRBJ1-2; TRBD1 is a possible D gene (5 bases). V was trimmed by 6 bases and J by 1 base, leaving 18 bases between them. This CDR3 spans 16 amino acids. The CDR3 sequence: CASRIQPPGVNYGYTF. CDR3 in DNA: TGTGCCAGCAGGATACAGCCCCCGGGGGTTAACTATGGCTACACCTTC.

This clonotype appeared a few times. The CDR3 bases are TGCGCCAGCAGCTTGGCCTCAGGGGGTCTGAACACTGAAGCTTTCTTT. This sequence encodes CASSLASGGLNTEAFF. The V and J genes are TRBV5-1 and TRBJ1-1; 7 bases match TRBD1. V was clipped by 0 bases and J by 0 bases; unmatched bases: 5. Germline lookup yields CDR1 SGHRS and CDR2 YFSETQ. The CDR3 has 16 residues.

The chain recombines TRBV18 with TRBJ2-5; D gene uncertain. The V end was cut by 2 bases, the J end by 6 bases, with 10 bases between. The CDR3 length is 13 residues. The V gene's germline CDR1 is KGHSH and CDR2 LQKENI. The CDR3 protein is CASSPTRRKTQYF. As DNA, the CDR3 is TGTGCCAGCTCACCAACGAGGCGCAAGACCCAGTACTTC.

Comment on this clonotype: The junction does not match germline at one end; this may be a read error. CDR3 coding DNA: TGTGCCAGCAGCGCCACAGGGAACACATACAATGAGCGGTTCTTC. Amino acid sequence: CASSATGNTYNERFF. V gene TRBV9 combines with J gene TRBJ2-1; the D gene is possibly TRBD1 (6 bases). CDR3 size: 15 residues. Germline CDR1 and CDR2: SGDLS and YYNGEE.